This passage covers 25 T cell receptor beta chains from one sample sequenced in a study of CD8 T cells in ankylosing spondylitis (TCRdb year 2017). Libraries were prepared through 5' RACE. TCRdb shows the sequencer as Illumina HiSeq 2500. The public sequencing data were trimmed at Q25 with fastp and processed into clonotypes with MiXCR by TCRdb, which kept only in-frame beta chains. Each entry merges the rows of one CDR3 protein and shows their most common DNA and genes. Here the sample has hundreds of thousands of distinct CDR3 sequences; approximately 30% occur a single time. Roughly 4.2% of the sample belongs to the ten largest clones. Sequencing was performed on blood, either unsorted or a sorted T cell fraction (not recorded which). The receptors derive from a male donor with ankylosing spondylitis or in good health (not recorded which).

This clonotype has more than one count but fewer than ten. V and J are TRBV9 and TRBJ1-2; possibly TRBD1 for D (5 bases). The CDR3 is 15 residues long. V dropped 3 bases and J dropped 5 bases, with 17 bases sitting between them. CDR1 is SGDLS and CDR2 is YYNGEE in the germline V gene. As DNA, the CDR3 is TGTGCCAGCAGCGCCCTCAACCAGGGAGGATATGGCTACACCTTC. Translating gives CASSALNQGGYGYTF.

This clonotype was seen a few times. The V call is TRBV12-3 or TRBV12-4, the J call TRBJ2-1; D could derive from TRBD1 or TRBD2 (5 bases each). The V end was cut by 5 bases, the J end by 6 bases, with 17 bases between. This CDR3 has 15 residues. CDR3 DNA: TGTGCCAGCAGTCCCCCGGGGCTCCTAGTCAATGAGCAGTTCTTC. Protein: CASSPPGLLVNEQFF.

This clonotype was counted a few times. The chain is built from TRBV12-3 or TRBV12-4 and TRBJ2-3; tentatively, D is TRBD1 or TRBD2 (6 bases each). This CDR3 comprises 15 residues. Trimming removed 2 bases at V and 5 bases at J, with 14 bases between. The CDR3 bases are TGTGCCAGCAGTTTACGAGGGGGGCCCGAAGATACGCAGTATTTT. It specifies CASSLRGGPEDTQYF.

This chain uses TRBV5-6 with TRBJ1-1; D perhaps matches TRBD1 (5 bases). Deletions cut 0 bases from V and 0 bases from J, with 18 bases between. There are 18 residues in the CDR3. Germline CDR1 SGHDT, CDR2 YYEEEE. CDR3 amino acids: CASSLGRASRVMNTEAFF. The CDR3 DNA sequence: TGTGCCAGCAGCTTGGGCAGGGCCTCTCGTGTCATGAACACTGAAGCTTTCTTT.

This chain uses TRBV29-1 with TRBJ1-4; tentatively, D is TRBD1 (6 bases). V lost 6 bases and J 8 bases, leaving 16 bases between the germline ends. The CDR3 spans 13 residues. Germline lookup yields CDR1 SQVTM and CDR2 ANQGSEA. The CDR3 loop is CSVKGGEAEKLFF. The DNA for the CDR3 is TGCAGCGTGAAGGGGGGAGAAGCCGAAAAACTGTTTTTT.

V is TRBV29-1 and J is TRBJ2-5, with D possibly being TRBD1 (5 bases). Deletions cut 3 bases from V and 3 bases from J, with 8 bases between. The germline V gene has CDR1 SQVTM and CDR2 ANQGSEA. The CDR3 spans 12 residues. DNA of the CDR3: TGCAGCGTTGATTACAGGAAAGAGACCCAGTACTTC. It yields the protein CSVDYRKETQYF.

This clonotype was recorded a few times. V usage is TRBV28 and J usage is TRBJ2-7, with D unresolved. With 3 bases removed from V and 2 bases from J, the gap between germline ends came to 11 bases. Looked up from germline, CDR1 is MDHEN and CDR2 is SYDVKM. The CDR3 length is 14 residues. Written as DNA, the CDR3 is TGTGCCAGCAGTTTTTTGAGCAAAACCTACGAGCAGTACTTC. Translated: CASSFLSKTYEQYF.

The gene calls are TRBV20-1 and TRBJ2-7; no reliable D call. Germline CDR1 DFQATT, CDR2 SNEGSKA (reference sequence). The CDR3 runs 15 residues. The CDR3 here is CSGNIGTSFTYEQYF. For the CDR3, the DNA is TGCAGCGGAAACATCGGAACCTCCTTCACCTACGAGCAGTACTTC.

CDR3 amino acids: CASSSEPGPIYEQYF. The DNA for the CDR3 is TGTGCCAGCAGCTCCGAGCCGGGACCAATCTACGAGCAGTACTTC. The V call is TRBV11-2, the J call TRBJ2-7, with D perhaps matching TRBD1 or TRBD2 (5 bases each). This CDR3 has 15 amino acids. The V gene lost 4 bases and the J gene lost 3 bases, with 16 bases spanning the gap. The V gene's germline CDR1 is SGHAT and CDR2 FQNNGV.

This rearrangement joins TRBV5-1 to TRBJ1-1; D not resolved. Trimming removed 0 bases at V and 1 base at J, with 10 bases between. The CDR3 spans 15 residues. Germline V CDR1 and CDR2: SGHRS, YFSETQ. DNA for the CDR3: TGCGCCAGCAGCTTGGGGCGGAACTCGAACACTGAAGCTTTCTTT. This encodes CASSLGRNSNTEAFF.

This CDR3 is CASSFGREDQPQHF. The DNA of the CDR3 is TGTGCCAGCAGCTTTGGCAGGGAGGATCAGCCCCAGCATTTT. This chain connects TRBV5-5 to TRBJ1-5; D possibly corresponds to TRBD1 (5 bases). The CDR3 contains 14 residues. Germline loops: CDR1 SGHKS, CDR2 YYEKEE (reference sequence). With 2 bases removed from V and 5 bases from J, the gap between germline ends came to 11 bases.

The chain recombines TRBV7-6 with TRBJ1-6, with 7 bases aligning to TRBD1. The CDR3 is 13 residues long. Losses at the gene ends were 6 bases for V and 10 bases for J; bases not matched to a gene: 6. CDR1 is SGHVS, CDR2 FNYEAQ, per germline. The CDR3 sequence: CASSHDRDSPLHF. Written as DNA, the CDR3 is TGTGCCAGCAGTCATGACAGGGACTCACCCCTCCACTTT.

The gene calls are TRBV28 and TRBJ1-2, with D unresolved. CDR1 MDHEN and CDR2 SYDVKM come from the germline V gene. V lost 3 bases, J lost 2 bases, and 4 bases lay in between. The CDR3 totals 12 residues. CDR3 in DNA: TGTGCCAGCAGTTTGCCGAACTATGGCTACACCTTC. This gives the protein CASSLPNYGYTF.

CDR3 nucleotides: TGCAGCGTTGAATCAATACGAGGGCAGTACTTC. Encoded protein: CSVESIRGQYF. The gene calls are TRBV29-1 and TRBJ2-7, with D unclear. Germline CDR1 reads SQVTM; CDR2 reads ANQGSEA. This CDR3 has 11 amino acids. V lost 2 bases to trimming and J lost 9 bases, with 11 bases between them.

Here the CDR3 DNA reads TGCAGTGCTAGAGGGGACAGGAATCAGCCCCAGCATTTT. As protein: CSARGDRNQPQHF. The chain couples TRBV20-1 to TRBJ1-5; 8 positions agree with TRBD1. J was trimmed by 4 bases and V by 1 base; bases with no gene match: 0. From germline, CDR1 is DFQATT and CDR2 SNEGSKA (reference sequence). This CDR3 has 13 amino acids.

This clonotype was counted between two and nine times. The rearrangement uses TRBV5-1 and TRBJ2-3, with 9 bases identical to TRBD1. CDR3 length equals 19 residues. Germline CDR1 and CDR2: SGHRS and YFSETQ. With V trimmed by 0 bases and J by 2 bases, 13 bases remained unmatched. CDR3 DNA sequence: TGCGCCAGCAGCTTGGCCAAGGGACAGGGTACCTCTCACACAGATACGCAGTATTTT. It encodes CASSLAKGQGTSHTDTQYF. Filled out from reference TRBV5-1 and TRBJ2-3, the complete variable domain reads KAGVTQTPRYLIKTRGQQVTLSCSPISGHRSVSWYQQTPGQGLQFLFEYFSETQRNKGNFPGRFSGRQFSNSRSEMNVSTLELGDSALYLCASSLAKGQGTSHTDTQYFGPGTRLTVL.

The chain joins TRBV20-1 to TRBJ2-3; tentative D call: TRBD2 (6 bases). CDR3 length equals 15 residues. V dropped 0 bases and J dropped 5 bases, with 15 bases sitting between them. CDR1 and CDR2 (germline): DFQATT, SNEGSKA (reference sequence). This CDR3 reads CSARDSGTGEDTQYF. CDR3 DNA sequence: TGCAGTGCTAGAGATAGTGGGACGGGGGAAGATACGCAGTATTTT.

The V and J genes are TRBV28 and TRBJ2-7; D tentatively fits TRBD1 or TRBD2 (5 bases each). The germline CDR1 and CDR2 sequences are MDHEN and SYDVKM. This CDR3 has 17 amino acids. Trimming pared 5 bases from V and 4 bases from J, leaving 24 bases between. The CDR3 spells CASSPIYGTPQDYEQYF. CDR3 coding DNA: TGTGCCAGCAGTCCGATCTACGGGACGCCCCAAGATTACGAGCAGTACTTC.

This clonotype occurred a few times. The rearrangement uses TRBV5-1 and TRBJ1-4; the D is unclear. This CDR3 is 14 amino acids long. Trimming removed 5 bases at V and 5 bases at J, with 13 bases between. CDR1 and CDR2 from the germline V gene are SGHRS and YFSETQ. CDR3 sequence: CASSVFTANEKLFF. CDR3 bases: TGCGCCAGCAGTGTTTTCACAGCGAATGAAAAACTGTTTTTT.

The chain employs TRBV20-1 and TRBJ2-2; D unresolved. The CDR3 length is 15 residues. Germline V gene sequence: CDR1 DFQATT, CDR2 SNEGSKA (reference sequence). With 0 bases removed from V and 1 base from J, the gap between germline ends came to 9 bases. Here the CDR3 reads CSARDGARNTGELFF. DNA of the CDR3: TGCAGTGCTAGAGATGGCGCCAGGAACACCGGGGAGCTGTTTTTT.

The chain couples TRBV12-3 or TRBV12-4 to TRBJ2-3; D is unclear. CDR3 length equals 16 residues. Deletions cut 3 bases from V and 0 bases from J, with 13 bases between. The CDR3 DNA sequence: TGTGCCAGCAGTTTTCTGGCGGCAACTAGCACAGATACGCAGTATTTT. It yields the protein CASSFLAATSTDTQYF.

This chain connects TRBV20-1 to TRBJ1-1, with 9 nucleotides matching TRBD1. Germline values: CDR1 DFQATT, CDR2 SNEGSKA (reference sequence). With 5 bases clipped from V and 5 bases from J, the junction kept 6 bases outside the gene matches. The CDR3 spans 13 residues. The CDR3 nucleotides are TGCAGTGCTTCCACAGGGGGCGATACTGAAGCTTTCTTT. Its translation is CSASTGGDTEAFF.

Only a few counts were recorded for this clonotype. The rearrangement links TRBV20-1 to TRBJ2-7; D is undetermined. Deletions cut 3 bases from V and 4 bases from J, with 13 bases between. The CDR3 has 13 amino acids. Germline lookup yields CDR1 DFQATT and CDR2 SNEGSKA (reference sequence). CDR3 DNA sequence: TGCAGTGCTAGGGACGGGTCCGGGTACGAGCAGTACTTC. Residues: CSARDGSGYEQYF.

This clonotype was seen repeatedly, ten times or more. The rearrangement links TRBV20-1 to TRBJ2-7; tentatively, D is TRBD1 (6 bases). This CDR3 has 13 residues. Germline V gene lookup returns CDR1 DFQATT and CDR2 SNEGSKA (reference sequence). In DNA, the CDR3 is TGCAGCGCATCGGACAGAAGCTCCTACGAGCAGTACTTC. Its protein is CSASDRSSYEQYF.

The V and J genes are TRBV20-1 and TRBJ2-2; D not certain. V dropped 5 bases and J dropped 1 base, with 14 bases sitting between them. From germline, CDR1 is DFQATT and CDR2 SNEGSKA (reference sequence). The CDR3 extends over 15 amino acids. CDR3 bases: TGCAGTGCTTCCAATGGGCGGAAGAACACCGGGGAGCTGTTTTTT. Translation gives CSASNGRKNTGELFF.